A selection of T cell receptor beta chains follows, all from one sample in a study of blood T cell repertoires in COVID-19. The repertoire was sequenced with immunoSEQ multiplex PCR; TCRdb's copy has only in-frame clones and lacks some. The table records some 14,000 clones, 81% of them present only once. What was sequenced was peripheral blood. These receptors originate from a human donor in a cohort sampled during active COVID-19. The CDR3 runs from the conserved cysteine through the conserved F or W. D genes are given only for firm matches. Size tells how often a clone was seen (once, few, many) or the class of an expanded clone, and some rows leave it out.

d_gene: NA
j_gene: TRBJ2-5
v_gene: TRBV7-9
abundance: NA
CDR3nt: TGTGCCAGCAGCCGGGACTTCTCTAAAGAGACCCAGTACTTC
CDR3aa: CASSRDFSKETQYF

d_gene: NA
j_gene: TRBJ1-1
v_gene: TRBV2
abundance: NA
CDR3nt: TGTGCCAGCAGTGGTAATAGGGAGGCTTTCTTT
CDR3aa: CASSGNREAFF

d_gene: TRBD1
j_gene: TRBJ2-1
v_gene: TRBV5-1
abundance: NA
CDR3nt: TGCGCCAGCAGCCCCGGACAGGGGAGGGGGAGGGCCGGGGAGTTCTTC
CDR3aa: CASSPGQGRGRAGEFF

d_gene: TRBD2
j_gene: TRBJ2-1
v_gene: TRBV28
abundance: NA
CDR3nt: TGTGCCAGCAGTCCCGGGACTAGCGGGAGGATCTTC
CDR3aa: CASSPGTSGRIF

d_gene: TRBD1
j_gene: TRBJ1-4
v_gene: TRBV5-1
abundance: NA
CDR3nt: TGCGCCAGCAGCGCGGGACAGGGTGGGAATGAAAAACTGTTTTTT
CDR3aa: CASSAGQGGNEKLFF

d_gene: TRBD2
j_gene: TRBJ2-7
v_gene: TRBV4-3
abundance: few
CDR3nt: TGCGCCAGCAGCCAAGACTACGGGGGGGGCTCCTACGAGCAGTACTTC
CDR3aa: CASSQDYGGGSYEQYF

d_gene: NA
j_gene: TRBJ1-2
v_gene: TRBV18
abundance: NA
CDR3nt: TGTGCCAGCTCACCGGACTTCGACTATGGCTACACCTTC
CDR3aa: CASSPDFDYGYTF

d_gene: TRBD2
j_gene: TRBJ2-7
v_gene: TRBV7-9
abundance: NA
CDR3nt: TGTGCCAGCAGCAAAAGCGGGACCCCTTACGAGCAGTACTTC
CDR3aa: CASSKSGTPYEQYF

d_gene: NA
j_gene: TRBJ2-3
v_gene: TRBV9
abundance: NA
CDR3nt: TGTGCCAGCAGCGGCTCCCGGCAGGGGACAGATACGCAGTATTTT
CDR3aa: CASSGSRQGTDTQYF

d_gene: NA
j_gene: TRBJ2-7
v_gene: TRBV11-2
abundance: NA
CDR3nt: TGTGCCAGCAGCAGACCCTCCGGGGAGGCATACGAGCAGTACTTC
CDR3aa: CASSRPSGEAYEQYF

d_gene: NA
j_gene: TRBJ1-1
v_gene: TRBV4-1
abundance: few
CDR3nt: TGCGCCAGCAGCCACCCGCGGGGTACTGAAGCTTTCTTT
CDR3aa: CASSHPRGTEAFF

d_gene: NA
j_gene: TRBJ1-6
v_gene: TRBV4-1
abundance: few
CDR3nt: TGCGCCAGCAGCCAAGAATGGGGAGAATCACCCCTCCACTTT
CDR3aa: CASSQEWGESPLHF

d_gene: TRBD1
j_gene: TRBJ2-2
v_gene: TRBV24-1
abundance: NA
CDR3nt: TGTGCCACCAGTGAGGCTGACAGGGGGTACACCGGGGAGCTGTTTTTT
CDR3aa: CATSEADRGYTGELFF

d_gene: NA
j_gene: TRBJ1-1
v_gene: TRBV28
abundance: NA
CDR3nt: TGTGCCACCGCTCGCGGGCGGGGAGCGTGGACTGAAGCTTTCTTT
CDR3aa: CATARGRGAWTEAFF

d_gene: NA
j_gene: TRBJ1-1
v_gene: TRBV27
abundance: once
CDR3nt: TGTGCCAGCAGTCTTCGAGGATTCGGGGGCACTGAAGCTTTCTTT
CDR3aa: CASSLRGFGGTEAFF

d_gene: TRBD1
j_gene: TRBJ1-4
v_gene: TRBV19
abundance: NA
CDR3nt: TGTGCCAGTAGTATCAGACAGGGACGTGAAAAACTGTTTTTT
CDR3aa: CASSIRQGREKLFF

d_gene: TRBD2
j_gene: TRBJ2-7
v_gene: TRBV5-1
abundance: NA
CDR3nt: TGCGCCAGCCCGACCCACGGGAGGGCTTGGTACGAGCAGTACTTC
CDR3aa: CASPTHGRAWYEQYF

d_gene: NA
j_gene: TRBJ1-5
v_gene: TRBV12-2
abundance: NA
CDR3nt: TGTGCAAGTCGCTTGGGCCGTAGCAATCAGCCCCAGCATTTT
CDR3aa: CASRLGRSNQPQHF

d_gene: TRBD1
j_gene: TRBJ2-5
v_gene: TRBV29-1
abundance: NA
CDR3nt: TGCAGCGTTGACCAGGGGGCAGAGACCCAGTACTTC
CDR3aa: CSVDQGAETQYF

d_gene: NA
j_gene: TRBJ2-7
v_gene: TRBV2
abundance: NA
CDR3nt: TGTGCCAGCAGTGATCTCACATCATACGAGCAGTACTTC
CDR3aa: CASSDLTSYEQYF

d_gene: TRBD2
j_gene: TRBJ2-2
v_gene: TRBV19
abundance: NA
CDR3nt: TGTGCCAGTAGCACCGGACTAGCCCCCGGGGAGCTGTTTTTT
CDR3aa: CASSTGLAPGELFF

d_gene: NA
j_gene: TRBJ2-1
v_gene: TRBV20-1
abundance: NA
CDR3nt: TGCAGTGCCCCAACCCGCGGGGAGCAGTTCTTC
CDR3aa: CSAPTRGEQFF

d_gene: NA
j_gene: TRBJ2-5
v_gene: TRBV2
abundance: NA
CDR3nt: TGTGCCAGCAGTGACGGCCGGGGTCGGAAGACCCAGTACTTC
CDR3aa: CASSDGRGRKTQYF

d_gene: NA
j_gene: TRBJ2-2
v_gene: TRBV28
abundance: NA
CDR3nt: TGTGCCAGCAGCCCCCCTTTGGACAGGAGGGAGACCGGGGAGCTGTTTTTT
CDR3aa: CASSPPLDRRETGELFF

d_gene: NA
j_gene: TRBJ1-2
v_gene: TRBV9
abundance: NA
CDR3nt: TGTGCCAGCAGCCCAACTCCGGGACTAGCTTATGGCTACACCTTC
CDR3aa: CASSPTPGLAYGYTF

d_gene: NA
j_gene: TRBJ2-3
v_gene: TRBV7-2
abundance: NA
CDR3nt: TGTGCCAGCAGCTCCACCCGGGGGATGGTTCCAGATACGCAGTATTTT
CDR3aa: CASSSTRGMVPDTQYF

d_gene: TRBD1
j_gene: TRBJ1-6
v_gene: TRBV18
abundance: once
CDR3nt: TGTGCCAGCTCATTCGGACAGGGGATAAATTCACCCCTCCACTTT
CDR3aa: CASSFGQGINSPLHF

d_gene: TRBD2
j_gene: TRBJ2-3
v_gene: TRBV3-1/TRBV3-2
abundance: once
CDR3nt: TGTGCCAGCAGCCAAGATGAACTAGCGGGAGGGCCAGATACGCAGTATTTT
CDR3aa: CASSQDELAGGPDTQYF

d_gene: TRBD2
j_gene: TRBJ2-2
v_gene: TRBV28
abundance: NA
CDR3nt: TGTGCCAGCAGCCTCTATAGCGGGAGGGGCAAAAAGAGAAACACCGGGGAGCTGTTTTTT
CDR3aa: CASSLYSGRGKKRNTGELFF

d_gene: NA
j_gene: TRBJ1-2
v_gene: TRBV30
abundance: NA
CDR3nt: TGTGCCTGGAGTTACCAGAACTATGGCTACACCTTC
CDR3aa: CAWSYQNYGYTF

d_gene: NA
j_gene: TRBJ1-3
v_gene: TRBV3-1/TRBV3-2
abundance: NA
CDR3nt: TGTGCCAGCAGCCCCCAACTAGGAGCCCGAAACACCATATATTTT
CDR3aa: CASSPQLGARNTIYF